The clone carrying this TCR beta chain was seen a handful of times. Antigen unknown. This sample is part of a study of cytomegalovirus exposure and HLA in healthy donors. Looking at the study overall: The platform used for the approximately 130 validation repertoires matched that of the roughly 700 first-cohort repertoires, a later analysis reported. General study findings and limits: Using the classifier, cytomegalovirus status was reportedly diagnosed with high specificity and sensitivity.

CDR3 size: 13 residues. Unmatched junction bases numbered 7, after V lost 11 bases and J lost 0 bases. Germline loops: CDR1 MNHNS, CDR2 SASEGT. The data were produced by immunoSEQ multiplex PCR, yet TCRdb's version contains in-frame clones alone and is incomplete. The sample lists some 230,000 clones, just over 90% occurring once. The V and J genes are TRBV6-1 and TRBJ2-7; TRBD1 aligns across 7 bases. Sequencing was done on a sample of PBMCs. The receptor comes from a woman between 18 and 30 years old in good health and CMV-seronegative. As DNA, the CDR3 is TGTGCCGGAGCGGACAGGATCTCCTACGAGCAGTACTTC. Protein sequence: CAGADRISYEQYF.